A few counts support the clone carrying this TCR beta chain. This sample was taken from a study of beta chain features in type 1 diabetes. Isolated RNA was reverse transcribed in full, so expressed TCRB transcripts were sequenced. The repertoire was sequenced with immunoSEQ multiplex PCR; TCRdb's copy has only in-frame clones and lacks some. The table has roughly 500,000 clones, 11% seen once. The TCR comes from a woman between 18 and 30 years old in good health. The sample comprised naive CD4+ T cells from blood.

The CDR3 DNA follows: TGTGCCAGCAGTCCCACAGGGCTAGCCAAAAACATTCAGTACTTC. As protein: CASSPTGLAKNIQYF. This chain uses TRBV28 with TRBJ2-4, with TRBD1 as a possible D gene (6 bases). Trimming stripped 5 bases from V and 0 bases from J, with 11 bases between. The germline gives CDR1 MDHEN, CDR2 SYDVKM. The CDR3 consists of 15 residues.